Presented here are 30 T cell receptor beta chains from one specimen sequenced in a study of T cell responses to AZD1222 COVID-19 vaccine. TCRdb keeps only in-frame clones here, not all; method: immunoSEQ multiplex PCR. The sample has 160,000 or so clones; around nine tenths are singletons. The sequenced sample was peripheral blood, obtained on day 0 of AZD1222 vaccination. These receptors were collected from an adult in good health.

The rearrangement uses TRBV28 and TRBJ2-7; 8 bases are shared with TRBD1. After removal of 5 bases from V and 4 bases from J, the junction contained 13 bases not matched to a gene. The CDR3 length is 16 residues. Germline CDR1 and CDR2: MDHEN and SYDVKM. The CDR3 is CASSPLTGDNWYEQYF. In nucleotides, the CDR3 is TGTGCCAGCAGTCCCCTGACAGGGGACAACTGGTACGAGCAGTACTTC.

The J gene is TRBJ1-2, the V gene TRBV11-2; 8 nucleotides agree with TRBD1. There are 15 residues in the CDR3. CDR1 is SGHAT and CDR2 is FQNNGV in the germline V gene. Germline trimming cut 1 base from V and 3 bases from J; bases unmatched to any gene: 4. CDR3 region: CASSLGQGAYYGYTF. In DNA, the CDR3 is TGTGCCAGCAGCTTAGGGCAGGGGGCTTACTATGGCTACACCTTC.

This rearrangement joins TRBV7-2 to TRBJ2-1; 7 bases map to TRBD2. With 5 bases clipped from V and 0 bases from J, the junction kept 7 bases outside the gene matches. The germline CDR1 and CDR2 sequences are SGHTA and FQGNSA. The CDR3 totals 16 residues. CDR3 sequence (DNA): TGTGCCAGCAGCCCTGAGCGGGGACGCTCCTACAATGAGCAGTTCTTC. Translated, it gives CASSPERGRSYNEQFF.

The chain has TRBV28 and TRBJ1-1; tentatively, D is TRBD1 (5 bases). Trimming left V 5 bases short and J 1 base short, with 17 bases between. This CDR3 comprises 16 residues. CDR1 is MDHEN and CDR2 is SYDVKM in the germline V gene. CDR3: CASSPQTALRNTEAFF. The CDR3, as DNA: TGTGCCAGCAGTCCGCAGACAGCCTTACGGAACACTGAAGCTTTCTTT.

The chain uses TRBV9 and TRBJ2-3, with TRBD2 matching over 11 bases. V shed 4 bases and J 0 bases; nucleotides not matched to a gene: 10. The CDR3 is 18 residues long. CDR1 and CDR2 (germline): SGDLS, YYNGEE. Here the CDR3 DNA reads TGTGCCAGCAGCCCTGGGTCTAGCGGGAGGATAAGCACAGATACGCAGTATTTT. It translates to CASSPGSSGRISTDTQYF.

This sequence joins TRBV5-5 and TRBJ2-3; no clear D gene. Deletions cut 4 bases from V and 7 bases from J, with 10 bases between. Germline V gene sequence: CDR1 SGHKS, CDR2 YYEKEE (reference sequence). The CDR3 loop spans 12 amino acids. As DNA, the CDR3 is TGTGCCAGCAGCACGGAAGCCTATACGCAGTATTTT. Its translation: CASSTEAYTQYF. The full variable domain, in which reference TRBV5-5 and TRBJ2-3 provide the parts outside the CDR3, is DAGVTQSPTHLIKTRGQQVTLRCSPISGHKSVSWYQQVLGQGPQFIFQYYEKEERGRGNFPDRFSARQFPNYSSELNVNALLLGDSALYLCASSTEAYTQYFGPGTRLTVL.

This chain uses TRBV19 with TRBJ1-5; D possibly corresponds to TRBD1 (5 bases). Looked up from germline, CDR1 is LNHDA and CDR2 is SQIVND (reference sequence). The CDR3 is made up of 15 amino acids. V was cut by 3 bases and J by 4 bases, with 13 bases left in between. CDR3 in DNA: TGTGCCAGTAGTATCGCCGGGACCGAAAATCAGCCCCAGCATTTT. Its protein is CASSIAGTENQPQHF.

The chain recombines TRBV25-1 with TRBJ2-2, with a weak D call TRBD1 (6 bases). The CDR3 covers 15 residues. Germline CDR1 is MGHDK and CDR2 is SYGVNS. V was shortened by 6 bases and J by 0 bases, with 11 bases between the two germline ends. As DNA, the CDR3 is TGTGCCAGCAGGGCAGGGGCGACGAACACCGGGGAGCTGTTTTTT. Translated, it gives CASRAGATNTGELFF.

The chain has TRBV12-3 or TRBV12-4 and TRBJ2-1; 9 nucleotides agree with TRBD1. CDR3 length equals 13 residues. J gave up 10 bases and V 8 bases, and 9 bases lay outside the gene matches. CDR3 loop: CASWTGDPREQFF. Here the CDR3 DNA reads TGTGCCAGCTGGACAGGGGACCCTAGGGAGCAGTTCTTC.

Points on this clone: Other DNA variants within this sample encode the same CDR3. V and J are TRBV12-3 or TRBV12-4 and TRBJ2-3; D remains ambiguous. Trimming took 2 bases from V and 4 from J, leaving 1 base between them. The CDR3 is made up of 11 amino acids. The CDR3 sequence: CASSLSDTQYF. The CDR3 region has the DNA TGTGCCAGCAGTTTATCAGATACGCAGTATTTT.

This rearrangement joins TRBV7-3 to TRBJ2-1; possible D gene TRBD1, 5 bases. Germline CDR1 SGHTA, CDR2 FQGTGA. With 0 bases removed from V and 1 base from J, the gap between germline ends came to 7 bases. There are 15 residues in the CDR3. In DNA form, the CDR3 reads TGTGCCAGCAGCTTAACAGGGGATTCCTACAATGAGCAGTTCTTC. It specifies CASSLTGDSYNEQFF.

The chain uses TRBV18 and TRBJ1-6; D is possibly TRBD1 (5 bases). With 3 bases removed from V and 11 bases from J, the gap between germline ends came to 20 bases. CDR3 size: 16 residues. CDR1 and CDR2 (germline): KGHSH, LQKENI. For the CDR3, the DNA is TGTGCCAGCTCACCCTCCCAGGCCGGGGGGATACCACCCCTCCACTTT. Its protein product is CASSPSQAGGIPPLHF.

The chain is built from TRBV27 and TRBJ1-2; tentatively, D is TRBD1 (6 bases). The CDR3 sequence is 15 residues long. From germline, CDR1 is MNHEY and CDR2 SMNVEV (reference sequence). Trimming took off 2 bases at V and 1 base at J, with 11 bases between the two ends. CDR3 DNA sequence: TGTGCCAGCAGTTTAAAAAGGGACATTAACTATGGCTACACCTTC. Its protein is CASSLKRDINYGYTF.

This chain uses TRBV6-2 or TRBV6-3 with TRBJ2-7, with 9 bases aligning to TRBD1. This CDR3 spans 16 amino acids. Germline V CDR1 and CDR2: MNHEY, SVGEGT. V dropped 6 bases and J dropped 4; count of bases not matched to a gene: 13. As DNA, the CDR3 is TGTGCCAGCAGCCCCATCTCAACAGGGGGCGGGTACGAGCAGTACTTC. This encodes CASSPISTGGGYEQYF.

This clone was recorded only once. This chain joins TRBV29-1 and TRBJ2-5, with TRBD1 matching 8 bases. Germline V gene sequence: CDR1 SQVTM, CDR2 ANQGSEA. CDR3 length equals 14 residues. After removal of 4 bases from V and 1 base from J, the junction contained 5 bases not matched to a gene. CDR3 bases: TGCAGCGTTGCCGCGGACAGGGTCCAAGAGACCCAGTACTTC. Protein sequence: CSVAADRVQETQYF.

The V and J genes are TRBV9 and TRBJ2-1; 9 bases are shared with TRBD1. The junction had 11 bases not matched to a gene; V was cut back by 2 bases and J by 8 bases. The germline gives CDR1 SGDLS, CDR2 YYNGEE. There are 16 residues in the CDR3. CDR3 protein: CASSVSPGQGEYEQFF. CDR3 DNA sequence: TGTGCCAGCAGCGTCTCCCCGGGACAGGGAGAGTATGAGCAGTTCTTC.

The V call is TRBV29-1, the J call TRBJ1-2; weak D call: TRBD1 (5 bases). The CDR3 runs to 13 residues. Germline assignment: CDR1 SQVTM and CDR2 ANQGSEA. V shed 4 bases and J shed 2 bases, with 11 bases lying between them. CDR3: CSVVSRENYGYTF. DNA for the CDR3: TGCAGCGTTGTTTCCAGGGAGAACTATGGCTACACCTTC.

V and J are TRBV4-3 and TRBJ2-3; 9 nucleotides agree with TRBD2. V lost 4 bases, J lost 4 bases, and 0 bases stayed unmatched. This CDR3 region has 13 residues. Per germline, CDR1 LGHNA and CDR2 YSLEER. For the CDR3, the DNA is TGCGCCAGCAGCCGGACTAGCGCAGATACGCAGTATTTT. Translated, it gives CASSRTSADTQYF.

For this clone: This sample also contains other DNA sequences that code for the same CDR3. The chain is built from TRBV19 and TRBJ1-5; TRBD1 matches 7 bases. The germline CDR1 and CDR2 sequences are LNHDA and SQIVND (reference sequence). V shed 5 bases, J shed 1 base, and the junction held 2 bases outside the gene matches. The CDR3 runs 14 residues. The CDR3 DNA sequence: TGTGCCAGTAGTCTACAGGGGAGCAATCAGCCCCAGCATTTT. It is translated as CASSLQGSNQPQHF.

The chain employs TRBV7-2 and TRBJ1-3; maybe TRBD1 (6 bases). The germline gives CDR1 SGHTA, CDR2 FQGNSA. The CDR3 spans 14 residues. V shed 8 bases and J shed 5 bases, with 16 bases lying between them. The CDR3 nucleotides read TGTGCCAGCCAAACCGGGACACAACGAAACACCATATATTTT. It yields the protein CASQTGTQRNTIYF.

The CDR3 region is CASSLRGGQPQHF. CDR3 nucleotides: TGTGCCAGCAGTTTACGGGGTGGTCAGCCCCAGCATTTT. This chain uses TRBV12-3 or TRBV12-4 with TRBJ1-5; no definite D call. The CDR3 is made up of 13 amino acids. Trimming took off 2 bases at V and 6 bases at J, with 8 bases between the two ends.

In its sample, this clone was seen a few times. The chain joins TRBV6-1 to TRBJ2-7, with 10 bases matching TRBD1. The CDR3 loop spans 16 amino acids. CDR1 MNHNS and CDR2 SASEGT come from the germline V gene. After removal of 3 bases from V and 5 bases from J, the junction contained 10 bases not matched to a gene. The CDR3 loop is CASSDPGQGLGDEQYF. The CDR3 region has the DNA TGTGCCAGCAGTGATCCGGGACAGGGGCTTGGGGACGAGCAGTACTTC.

The J gene is TRBJ2-5, the V gene TRBV3-1 (or the pseudogene TRBV3-2); 8 bases are shared with TRBD2. With 2 bases clipped from V and 5 bases from J, the junction kept 4 bases outside the gene matches. The germline CDR1 and CDR2 sequences are LGHDT and YNNKEL (reference sequence). The CDR3 consists of 14 residues. The CDR3 sequence: CASSQQRGLETQYF. In nucleotides, the CDR3 is TGTGCCAGCAGCCAACAGCGGGGGTTGGAGACCCAGTACTTC.

This clone has only a few counts. This sequence joins TRBV7-2 and TRBJ1-5; 9 bases are a match to TRBD1. Looked up from germline, CDR1 is SGHTA and CDR2 is FQGNSA. The CDR3 has 14 residues. The junction had 2 bases not matched to a gene; V was cut back by 4 bases and J by 4 bases. CDR3 sequence: CASSYGTGNQPQHF. In nucleotides, the CDR3 is TGTGCCAGCAGCTATGGGACAGGGAATCAGCCCCAGCATTTT.

V and J are TRBV4-1 and TRBJ2-5; TRBD1 matches at 7 bases. CDR3 size: 17 residues. Germline V CDR1 and CDR2: MGHRA, YSYEKL. After removal of 4 bases from V and 8 bases from J, the junction contained 19 bases not matched to a gene. CDR3 nucleotide sequence: TGCGCCAGCAGCCCTACACACCGACAGGGATCTAGAGATACCCAGTACTTC. Protein sequence: CASSPTHRQGSRDTQYF.

The chain carries TRBV3-1 (or the pseudogene TRBV3-2) and TRBJ2-7; D perhaps matches TRBD2 (7 bases). V shed 0 bases and J shed 0 bases, with 15 bases lying between them. Germline CDR1 and CDR2: LGHDT and YNNKEL (reference sequence). The length of the CDR3 is 17 residues. The DNA for the CDR3 is TGTGCCAGCAGCCAAGATGTCGGGGGGCGGACCTCCTACGAGCAGTACTTC. This translates into CASSQDVGGRTSYEQYF.

The V gene is TRBV4-1, the J gene TRBJ2-7, with a possible D match to TRBD1 (6 bases). There are 18 residues in the CDR3. Between the trimmed V and J ends, which lost 2 bases and 0 bases, there was a span of 20 bases. Germline V gene lookup returns CDR1 MGHRA and CDR2 YSYEKL. CDR3 region: CASSQSLVLQGTSYEQYF. Here the CDR3 DNA reads TGCGCCAGCAGCCAATCCTTGGTCCTACAGGGAACCTCCTACGAGCAGTACTTC.

This chain uses TRBV6-5 with TRBJ2-3; tentative D call: TRBD1 (6 bases). V lost 5 bases and J lost 2, with 8 bases in between. This CDR3 has 13 residues. The germline gives CDR1 MNHEY, CDR2 SVGAGI. The CDR3 DNA reads as TGTGCCAGCAGTAGGGACACCACAGATACGCAGTATTTT. Translating it yields CASSRDTTDTQYF.

The V and J genes are TRBV5-5 and TRBJ1-6; D ambiguous. The CDR3 length is 15 residues. Deletions cut 5 bases from V and 9 bases from J, with 18 bases between. CDR1 is SGHKS and CDR2 is YYEKEE in the germline V gene (reference sequence). This CDR3 is CASSVASGGGSPLHF. CDR3 sequence (DNA): TGTGCCAGCAGTGTGGCGAGCGGTGGCGGTTCACCCCTCCACTTT.

This chain connects TRBV7-6 to TRBJ2-2, with TRBD1 matching 8 bases. Germline values: CDR1 SGHVS, CDR2 FNYEAQ. The CDR3 covers 15 residues. The ends lost 5 bases at V and 3 bases at J; junction bases unmatched: 5. The chain's CDR3 is CASSRTGGDTGELFF. For the CDR3, the DNA is TGTGCCAGCAGCCGAACAGGGGGTGACACCGGGGAGCTGTTTTTT.